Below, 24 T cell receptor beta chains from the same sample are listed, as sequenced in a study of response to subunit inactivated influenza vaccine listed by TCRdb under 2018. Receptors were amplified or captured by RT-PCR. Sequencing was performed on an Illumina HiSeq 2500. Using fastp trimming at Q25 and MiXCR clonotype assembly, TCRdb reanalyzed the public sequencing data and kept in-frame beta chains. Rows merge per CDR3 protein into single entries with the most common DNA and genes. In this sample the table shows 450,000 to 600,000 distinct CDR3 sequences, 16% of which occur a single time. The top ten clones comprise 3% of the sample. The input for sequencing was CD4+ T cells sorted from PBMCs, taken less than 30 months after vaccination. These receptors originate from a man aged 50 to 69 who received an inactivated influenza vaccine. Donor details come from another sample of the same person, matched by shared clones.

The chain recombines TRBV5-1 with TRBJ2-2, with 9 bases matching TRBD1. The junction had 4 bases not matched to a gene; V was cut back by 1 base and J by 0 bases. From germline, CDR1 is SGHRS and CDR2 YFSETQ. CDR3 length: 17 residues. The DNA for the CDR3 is TGCGCCAGCAGCTTGTTCGGGACAGGGCCGAACACCGGGGAGCTGTTTTTT. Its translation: CASSLFGTGPNTGELFF.

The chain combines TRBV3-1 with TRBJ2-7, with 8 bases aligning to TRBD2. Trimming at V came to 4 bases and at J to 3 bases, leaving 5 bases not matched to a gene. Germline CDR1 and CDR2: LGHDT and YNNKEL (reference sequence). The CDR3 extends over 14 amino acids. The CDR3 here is CASSRAGGIYEQYF. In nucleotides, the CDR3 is TGTGCCAGCAGCCGGGCGGGGGGCATCTACGAGCAGTACTTC.

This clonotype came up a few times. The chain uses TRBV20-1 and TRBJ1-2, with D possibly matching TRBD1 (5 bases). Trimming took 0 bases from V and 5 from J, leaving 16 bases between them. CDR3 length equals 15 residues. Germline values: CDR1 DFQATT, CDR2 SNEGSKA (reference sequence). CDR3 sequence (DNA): TGCAGTGCTAGAGATCGGAGGGGAGTGAAGTATGGCTACACCTTC. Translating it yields CSARDRRGVKYGYTF.

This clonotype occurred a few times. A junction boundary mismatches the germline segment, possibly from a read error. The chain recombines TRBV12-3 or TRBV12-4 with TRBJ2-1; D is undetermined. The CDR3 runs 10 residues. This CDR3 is CASSQIQAVF. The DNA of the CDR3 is TGTGCCAGCAGCCAGATCCAGGCGGTCTTC.

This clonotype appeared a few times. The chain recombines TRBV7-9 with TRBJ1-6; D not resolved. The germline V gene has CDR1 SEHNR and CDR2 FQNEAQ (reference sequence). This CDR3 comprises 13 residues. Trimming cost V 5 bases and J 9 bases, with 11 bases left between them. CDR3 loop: CASSRDHGSPLHF. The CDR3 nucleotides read TGTGCCAGCAGCCGAGATCATGGTTCACCCCTCCACTTT. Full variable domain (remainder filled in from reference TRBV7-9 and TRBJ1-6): DTGVSQNPRHKITKRGQNVTFRCDPISEHNRLYWYRQTLGQGPEFLTYFQNEAQLEKSRLLSDRFSAERPKGSFSTLEIQRTEQGDSAMYLCASSRDHGSPLHFGNGTRLTVT.

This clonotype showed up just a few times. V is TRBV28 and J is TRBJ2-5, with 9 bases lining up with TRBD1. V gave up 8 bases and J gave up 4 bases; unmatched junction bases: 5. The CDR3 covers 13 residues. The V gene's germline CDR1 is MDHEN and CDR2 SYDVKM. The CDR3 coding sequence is TGTGCCAGCCGGACAGGGGTCGGAGAGACCCAGTACTTC. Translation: CASRTGVGETQYF.

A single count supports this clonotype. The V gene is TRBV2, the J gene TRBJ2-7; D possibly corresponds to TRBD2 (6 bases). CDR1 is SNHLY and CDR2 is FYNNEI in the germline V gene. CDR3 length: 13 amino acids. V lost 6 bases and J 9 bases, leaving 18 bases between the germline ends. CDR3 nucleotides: TGTGCCAGCAGCCCTGGACTACCTTTTTTGCAGTACTTC. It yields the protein CASSPGLPFLQYF.

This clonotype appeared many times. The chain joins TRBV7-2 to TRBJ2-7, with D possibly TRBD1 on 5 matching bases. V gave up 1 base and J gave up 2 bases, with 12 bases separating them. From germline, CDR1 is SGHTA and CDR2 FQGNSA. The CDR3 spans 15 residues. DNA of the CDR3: TGTGCCAGCAGCTTAGGTCAGGGCCGTACCTACGAGCAGTACTTC. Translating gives CASSLGQGRTYEQYF.

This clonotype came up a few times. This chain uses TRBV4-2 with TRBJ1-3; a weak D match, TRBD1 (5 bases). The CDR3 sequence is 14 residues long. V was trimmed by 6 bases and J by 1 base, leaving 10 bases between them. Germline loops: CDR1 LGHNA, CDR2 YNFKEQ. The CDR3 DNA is TGTGCCAGCAGTGGCAGGGCATCTGGAAACACCATATATTTT. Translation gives CASSGRASGNTIYF.

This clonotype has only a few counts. The CDR3 DNA sequence: TGTGCCATCAGTGTTAGCGGGAGTGGGGATGAGCAGTTCTTC. Protein sequence: CAISVSGSGDEQFF. The chain couples TRBV10-3 to TRBJ2-1; 9 nucleotides align to TRBD2. CDR3 length: 14 amino acids. Per the germline V gene, CDR1 is ENHRY and CDR2 is SYGVKD. The V gene end was trimmed by 4 bases and the J gene end by 8 bases; junction bases not matched to a gene: 6.

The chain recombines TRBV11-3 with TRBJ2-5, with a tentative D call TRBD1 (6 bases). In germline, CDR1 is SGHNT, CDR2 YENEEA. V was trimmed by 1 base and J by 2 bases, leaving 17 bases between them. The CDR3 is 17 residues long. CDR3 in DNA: TGTGCCAGCAGCTTAGGTGCCCCAGGACAGAGACAAGAGACCCAGTACTTC. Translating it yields CASSLGAPGQRQETQYF.

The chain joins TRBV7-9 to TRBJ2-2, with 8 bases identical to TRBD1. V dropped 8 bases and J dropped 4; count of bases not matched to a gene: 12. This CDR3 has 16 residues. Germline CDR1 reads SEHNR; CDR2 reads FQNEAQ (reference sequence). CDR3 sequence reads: CASGAYGQGGTGELFF. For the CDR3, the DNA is TGTGCCAGCGGCGCGTATGGACAGGGAGGCACCGGGGAGCTGTTTTTT.

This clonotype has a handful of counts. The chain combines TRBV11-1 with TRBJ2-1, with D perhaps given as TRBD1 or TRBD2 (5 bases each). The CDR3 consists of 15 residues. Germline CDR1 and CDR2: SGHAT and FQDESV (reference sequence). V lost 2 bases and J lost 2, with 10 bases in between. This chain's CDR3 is CASSLSPGPYNEQFF. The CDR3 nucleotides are TGTGCCAGCAGCTTATCTCCGGGGCCCTACAATGAGCAGTTCTTC. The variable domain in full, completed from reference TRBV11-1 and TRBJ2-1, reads EAEVAQSPRYKITEKSQAVAFWCDPISGHATLYWYRQILGQGPELLVQFQDESVVDDSQLPKDRFSAERLKGVDSTLKIQPAELGDSAMYLCASSLSPGPYNEQFFGPGTRLTVL.

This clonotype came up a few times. The CDR3 DNA follows: TGTGCCAGCAGTGCCGGGACCCACTCCTACGAGCAGTACTTC. It specifies CASSAGTHSYEQYF. The genes are TRBV12-3 or TRBV12-4 and TRBJ2-7, with D possibly being TRBD1 or TRBD2 (5 bases each). This CDR3 spans 14 amino acids. The V end was cut by 5 bases, the J end by 0 bases, with 11 bases between.

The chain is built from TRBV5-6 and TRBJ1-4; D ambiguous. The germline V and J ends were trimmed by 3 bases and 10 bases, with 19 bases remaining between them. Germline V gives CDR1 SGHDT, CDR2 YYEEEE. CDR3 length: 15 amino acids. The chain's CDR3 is CASSSKSRDLRKLFF. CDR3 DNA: TGTGCCAGCAGCTCAAAGAGCCGTGATCTTCGAAAACTGTTTTTT.

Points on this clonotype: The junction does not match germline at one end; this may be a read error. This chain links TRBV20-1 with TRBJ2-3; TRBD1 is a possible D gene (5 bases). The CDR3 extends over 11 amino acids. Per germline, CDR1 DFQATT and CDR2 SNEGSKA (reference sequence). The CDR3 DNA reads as TGCAGTGCTAGGACAGTAGATACACAGTATTTT. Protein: CSARTVDTQYF.

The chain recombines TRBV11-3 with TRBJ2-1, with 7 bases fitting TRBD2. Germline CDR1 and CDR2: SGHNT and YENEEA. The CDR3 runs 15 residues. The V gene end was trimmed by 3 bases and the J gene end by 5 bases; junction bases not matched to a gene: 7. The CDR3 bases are TGTGCCAGCAGCTTGTCGTCTAGCGGTAACAATGAGCAGTTCTTC. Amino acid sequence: CASSLSSSGNNEQFF.

The CDR3 sequence: CASSYRTIDNSPLHF. The CDR3 region has the DNA TGTGCCAGCAGTTACAGGACAATAGATAATTCACCCCTCCACTTT. This sequence joins TRBV6-5 and TRBJ1-6; D is perhaps TRBD1 (5 bases). The CDR3 loop spans 15 amino acids. Germline lookup yields CDR1 MNHEY and CDR2 SVGAGI. The V gene lost 2 bases and the J gene lost 5 bases, with 10 bases spanning the gap.

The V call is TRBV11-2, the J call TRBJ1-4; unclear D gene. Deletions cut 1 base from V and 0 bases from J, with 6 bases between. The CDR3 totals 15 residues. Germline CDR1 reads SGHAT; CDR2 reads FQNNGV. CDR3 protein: CASSLVTATNEKLFF. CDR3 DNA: TGTGCCAGCAGCTTAGTTACGGCAACTAATGAAAAACTGTTTTTT.

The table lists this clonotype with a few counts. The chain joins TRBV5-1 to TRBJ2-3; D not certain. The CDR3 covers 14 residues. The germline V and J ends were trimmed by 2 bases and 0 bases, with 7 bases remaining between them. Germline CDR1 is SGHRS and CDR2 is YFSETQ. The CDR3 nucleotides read TGCGCCAGCAGCTTTCATGCTAGCACAGATACGCAGTATTTT. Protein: CASSFHASTDTQYF. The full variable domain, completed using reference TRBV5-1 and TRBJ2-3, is KAGVTQTPRYLIKTRGQQVTLSCSPISGHRSVSWYQQTPGQGLQFLFEYFSETQRNKGNFPGRFSGRQFSNSRSEMNVSTLELGDSALYLCASSFHASTDTQYFGPGTRLTVL.

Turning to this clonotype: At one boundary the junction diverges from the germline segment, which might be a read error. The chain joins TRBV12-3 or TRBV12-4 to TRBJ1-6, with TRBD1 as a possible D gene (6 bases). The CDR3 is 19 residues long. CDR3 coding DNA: TGTGCCATCAGTTTTCTCCCGGGACACCGAAGCTCCTATAATTCACCCCTCCACTTT. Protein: CAISFLPGHRSSYNSPLHF.

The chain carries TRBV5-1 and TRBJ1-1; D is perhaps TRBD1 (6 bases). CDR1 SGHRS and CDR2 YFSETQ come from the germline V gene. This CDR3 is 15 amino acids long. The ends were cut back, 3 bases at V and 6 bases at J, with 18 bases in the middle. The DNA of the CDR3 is TGCGCCAGCAGCTCTACAGGGCCACGAGACGCTGAAGCTTTCTTT. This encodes CASSSTGPRDAEAFF.

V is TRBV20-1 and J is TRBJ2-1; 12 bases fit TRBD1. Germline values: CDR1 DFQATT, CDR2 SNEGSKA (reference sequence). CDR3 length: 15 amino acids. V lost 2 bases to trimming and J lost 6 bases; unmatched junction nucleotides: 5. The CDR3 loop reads CSARWGQGALNEQFF. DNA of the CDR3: TGCAGTGCTAGATGGGGACAGGGGGCGCTCAATGAGCAGTTCTTC.

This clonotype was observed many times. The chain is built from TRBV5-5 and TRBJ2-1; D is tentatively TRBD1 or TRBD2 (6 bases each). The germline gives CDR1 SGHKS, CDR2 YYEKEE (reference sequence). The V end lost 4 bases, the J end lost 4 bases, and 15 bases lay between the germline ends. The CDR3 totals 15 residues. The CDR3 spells CASSLEGGRYNEQFF. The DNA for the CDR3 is TGTGCCAGCAGCCTAGAGGGGGGTCGATACAATGAGCAGTTCTTC.